This note documents a single T cell receptor beta chain sequence. These data belong to a study of T cell changes during pregnancy in multiple sclerosis. The CDR3 covers 12 residues. Germline V CDR1 and CDR2: MDHEN, SYDVKM. V was pared by 6 bases and J by 2 bases, with 7 bases between. Profiling relied on immunoSEQ multiplex PCR, and the TCRdb table lists in-frame clones only, not all of them. The sample shows about 110,000 clones, about 93% of them seen only once. The rearrangement uses TRBV28 and TRBJ1-1; D is ambiguous. The source of this sequence is a female donor with multiple sclerosis, enrolled in a pregnancy study. The sample in question was peripheral blood, obtained in the third trimester of pregnancy. The CDR3 loop reads CASRAKNTEAFF. CDR3 DNA sequence: TGTGCCAGCAGGGCCAAAAACACTGAAGCTTTCTTT.